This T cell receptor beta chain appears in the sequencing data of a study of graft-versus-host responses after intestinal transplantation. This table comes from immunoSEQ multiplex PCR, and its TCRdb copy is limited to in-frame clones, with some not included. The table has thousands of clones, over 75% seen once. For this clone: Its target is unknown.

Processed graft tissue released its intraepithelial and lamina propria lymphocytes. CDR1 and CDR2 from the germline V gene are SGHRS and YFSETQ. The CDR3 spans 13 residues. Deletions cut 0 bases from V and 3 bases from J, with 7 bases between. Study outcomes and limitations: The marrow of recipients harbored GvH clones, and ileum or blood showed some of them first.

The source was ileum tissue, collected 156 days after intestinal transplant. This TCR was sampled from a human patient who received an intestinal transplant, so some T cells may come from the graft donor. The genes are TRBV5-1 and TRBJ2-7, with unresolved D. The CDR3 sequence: CASSLGQNYEQYF. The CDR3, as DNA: TGCGCCAGCAGCTTGGGACAAAACTACGAGCAGTACTTC.